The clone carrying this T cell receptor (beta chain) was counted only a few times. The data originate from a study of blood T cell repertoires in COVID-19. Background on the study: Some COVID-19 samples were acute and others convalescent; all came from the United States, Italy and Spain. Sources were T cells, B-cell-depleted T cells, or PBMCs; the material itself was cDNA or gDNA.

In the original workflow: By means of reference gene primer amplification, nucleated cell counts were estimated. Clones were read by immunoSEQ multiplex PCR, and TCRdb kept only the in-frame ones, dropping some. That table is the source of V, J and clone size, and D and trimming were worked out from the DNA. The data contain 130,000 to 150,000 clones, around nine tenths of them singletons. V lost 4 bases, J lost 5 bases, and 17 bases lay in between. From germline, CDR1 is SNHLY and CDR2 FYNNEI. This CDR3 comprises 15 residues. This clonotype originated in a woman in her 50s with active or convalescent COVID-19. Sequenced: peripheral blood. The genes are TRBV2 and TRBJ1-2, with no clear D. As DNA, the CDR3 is TGTGCCAGCAGTGCGCTACAAAATCCGGGGTATGGCTACACCTTC. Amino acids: CASSALQNPGYGYTF. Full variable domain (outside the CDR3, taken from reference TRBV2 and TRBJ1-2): EPEVTQTPSHQVTQMGQEVILRCVPISNHLYFYWYRQILGQKVEFLVSFYNNEISEKSEIFDDQFSVERPDGSNFTLKIRSTKLEDSAMYFCASSALQNPGYGYTFGSGTRLTVV.